What follows are 21 T cell receptor beta chains derived from one specimen sequenced in a study of identical twins. TCRdb passed the 5' RACE reads through MiXCR, listing each CDR3 protein once. The data show around 340,000 distinct CDR3 sequences, with 9% to 15% seen just once and around 6.9% held by the top ten. This same sample was also part of a study on yellow fever vaccine responses in identical twins.

Material for sequencing was CD8+ T cells sorted from blood. All receptors come from a woman under 30 in good health.

This sequence joins TRBV5-6 and TRBJ1-1, with 11 bases identical to TRBD1. J gave up 7 bases and V 4 bases, and 6 bases lay outside the gene matches. From germline, CDR1 is SGHDT and CDR2 YYEEEE. The CDR3 runs to 14 residues. The CDR3 sequence: CASSLQDRGREAFF. CDR3 nucleotides: TGTGCCAGCAGCCTTCAGGACAGGGGGCGTGAAGCTTTCTTT.

There are a few counts of this clonotype. The rearrangement joins TRBV5-1 to TRBJ1-1, with 8 bases aligning to TRBD1. The CDR3 has 14 amino acids. Germline CDR1 reads SGHRS; CDR2 reads YFSETQ. V lost 4 bases to trimming and J lost 4 bases; unmatched junction nucleotides: 6. The CDR3 protein is CASSAKTGGTEAFF. DNA for the CDR3: TGCGCCAGCAGCGCAAAAACAGGGGGCACTGAAGCTTTCTTT.

The chain carries TRBV7-9 and TRBJ2-1; the D is unclear. V was cut by 3 bases and J by 3 bases, with 9 bases left in between. The CDR3 consists of 14 residues. CDR1 SEHNR and CDR2 FQNEAQ come from the germline V gene (reference sequence). The CDR3 is CASSFPGLYNEQFF. The DNA for the CDR3 is TGTGCCAGCAGCTTCCCCGGGCTCTACAATGAGCAGTTCTTC.

J is TRBJ1-1 and V is TRBV7-9; unclear D gene. Germline V gene sequence: CDR1 SEHNR, CDR2 FQNEAQ (reference sequence). The CDR3 extends over 12 amino acids. V lost 5 bases, J lost 6 bases, and 10 bases lay in between. The CDR3, as DNA: TGTGCCAGCAGCCCAATGTCACCTGAAGCTTTCTTT. As protein: CASSPMSPEAFF.

This rearrangement joins TRBV28 to TRBJ2-3, with 9 bases fitting TRBD1. The CDR3 runs 16 residues. V trimming: 4 bases; J trimming: 2 bases; junction bases outside the gene matches: 7. In germline, CDR1 is MDHEN, CDR2 SYDVKM. The CDR3 loop is CASSSPTGGTTDTQYF. In DNA form, the CDR3 reads TGTGCCAGCAGTTCCCCGACAGGGGGGACCACAGATACGCAGTATTTT. Combining the CDR3 with reference TRBV28 and TRBJ2-3 gives the whole variable domain DVKVTQSSRYLVKRTGEKVFLECVQDMDHENMFWYRQDPGLGLRLIYFSYDVKMKEKGDIPEGYSVSREKKERFSLILESASTNQTSMYLCASSSPTGGTTDTQYFGPGTRLTVL.

This clonotype was recorded at least ten times. The gene calls are TRBV9 and TRBJ2-3, with 11 bases fitting TRBD2. This CDR3 comprises 17 residues. The germline V gene encodes CDR1 SGDLS and CDR2 YYNGEE. Losses at the gene ends were 4 bases for V and 3 bases for J; bases not matched to a gene: 10. The CDR3 protein is CASSTRTSGSLTDTQYF. As DNA, the CDR3 is TGTGCCAGCAGCACCCGAACTAGCGGGAGTTTAACAGATACGCAGTATTTT.

This clonotype was counted ten times or more. The rearrangement joins TRBV12-3 or TRBV12-4 to TRBJ2-5; D tentatively reads TRBD1 or TRBD2 (5 bases each). The CDR3 is made up of 11 amino acids. The V end was cut by 5 bases, the J end by 4 bases, with 5 bases between. The CDR3 protein is CASSGGETQYF. CDR3 nucleotide sequence: TGTGCCAGCAGTGGGGGAGAGACCCAGTACTTC.

The rearrangement uses TRBV12-3 or TRBV12-4 and TRBJ1-2; 9 bases are a match to TRBD1. J was trimmed by 4 bases and V by 9 bases; bases with no gene match: 12. The CDR3 spans 15 residues. The CDR3 sequence: CASEKVQGASYGYTF. The CDR3 DNA sequence: TGTGCCAGTGAAAAGGTACAGGGGGCCTCCTATGGCTACACCTTC.

The chain is built from TRBV19 and TRBJ1-4; 7 bases align to TRBD1. CDR1 is LNHDA and CDR2 is SQIVND in the germline V gene (reference sequence). CDR3 size: 12 residues. V was pared by 5 bases and J by 12 bases, with 6 bases of the junction left unmatched. CDR3 region: CASSPGQVELFF. The CDR3 DNA follows: TGTGCCAGTAGTCCCGGACAGGTTGAACTGTTTTTT.

This clonotype was counted a few times. This chain uses TRBV5-5 with TRBJ2-3; no definite D call. V dropped 4 bases and J dropped 1 base, with 10 bases sitting between them. Germline assignment: CDR1 SGHKS and CDR2 YYEKEE (reference sequence). The CDR3 runs 14 residues. The CDR3 spells CASSPYEGTDTQYF. The CDR3 DNA is TGTGCCAGCAGCCCCTACGAGGGCACAGATACGCAGTATTTT. The complete variable domain, with remaining parts taken from reference TRBV5-5 and TRBJ2-3, reads DAGVTQSPTHLIKTRGQQVTLRCSPISGHKSVSWYQQVLGQGPQFIFQYYEKEERGRGNFPDRFSARQFPNYSSELNVNALLLGDSALYLCASSPYEGTDTQYFGPGTRLTVL.

J is TRBJ2-2 and V is TRBV7-2, with TRBD2 identical over 9 bases. The CDR3 length is 16 residues. With V trimmed by 2 bases and J by 8 bases, 9 bases remained unmatched. Germline V CDR1 and CDR2: SGHTA, FQGNSA. The CDR3 loop is CASSLLAGGGPGELFF. The CDR3 coding sequence is TGTGCCAGCAGCTTATTGGCGGGGGGGGGTCCTGGGGAGCTGTTTTTT.

The V call is TRBV9, the J call TRBJ2-2, with 7 bases identical to TRBD2. The germline V gene has CDR1 SGDLS and CDR2 YYNGEE. This CDR3 spans 17 amino acids. V lost 4 bases, J lost 2 bases, and 11 bases stayed unmatched. Here the CDR3 reads CASSTSLGLGNTGELFF. CDR3 nucleotide sequence: TGTGCCAGCAGCACCTCCCTCGGACTAGGAAACACCGGGGAGCTGTTTTTT.

In its sample, this clonotype was seen a few times. The rearrangement uses TRBV5-1 and TRBJ2-2, with 9 positions matching TRBD2. Germline-derived CDR1 and CDR2 are SGHRS and YFSETQ. V was pared by 7 bases and J by 4 bases, with 5 bases of the junction left unmatched. The CDR3 totals 14 residues. CDR3 sequence (DNA): TGCGCCAGCCGACTAGCGGATCCCACCGGGGAGCTGTTTTTT. This encodes CASRLADPTGELFF.

This clonotype was picked up a small number of times. V is TRBV20-1 and J is TRBJ2-1; TRBD2 matches at 9 bases. This CDR3 is built from 14 residues. Germline-derived CDR1 and CDR2 are DFQATT and SNEGSKA (reference sequence). V dropped 5 bases and J dropped 7; count of bases not matched to a gene: 9. CDR3: CSAYLAGLGNEQFF. In DNA form, the CDR3 reads TGCAGTGCTTATCTAGCGGGACTGGGAAATGAGCAGTTCTTC.

The chain links TRBV12-3 or TRBV12-4 to TRBJ1-4; the match to TRBD1 covers 7 bases. The CDR3 is 12 amino acids. V gave up 5 bases and J gave up 12 bases; unmatched junction bases: 6. The CDR3 loop is CASSPIGQELFF. For the CDR3, the DNA is TGTGCCAGCAGTCCAATCGGACAGGAACTGTTTTTT.

This clonotype was seen a handful of times. The J gene is TRBJ2-1, the V gene TRBV7-9; TRBD2 matches 13 bases. The junction had 5 bases not matched to a gene; V was cut back by 2 bases and J by 4 bases. Germline loops: CDR1 SEHNR, CDR2 FQNEAQ (reference sequence). This CDR3 region has 17 residues. CDR3 in amino acids: CASSLPSGLAGYNEQFF. DNA of the CDR3: TGTGCCAGCAGCTTACCTTCGGGACTAGCGGGGTACAATGAGCAGTTCTTC. The full variable domain, its missing parts supplied by reference TRBV7-9 and TRBJ2-1, is DTGVSQNPRHKITKRGQNVTFRCDPISEHNRLYWYRQTLGQGPEFLTYFQNEAQLEKSRLLSDRFSAERPKGSFSTLEIQRTEQGDSAMYLCASSLPSGLAGYNEQFFGPGTRLTVL.

This clonotype was found a few times. The chain uses TRBV11-2 and TRBJ2-7, with 8 bases fitting TRBD2. In germline, CDR1 is SGHAT, CDR2 FQNNGV. V was pared by 4 bases and J by 3 bases, with 14 bases of the junction left unmatched. CDR3 length: 17 amino acids. In DNA form, the CDR3 reads TGTGCCAGCAGCTCACGAAGACCTCCGGGACTAGGCTACGAGCAGTACTTC. It translates to CASSSRRPPGLGYEQYF.

V gene TRBV2 combines with J gene TRBJ2-7; D unresolved. The CDR3 sequence is 12 residues long. Germline loops: CDR1 SNHLY, CDR2 FYNNEI. The V end was cut by 8 bases, the J end by 2 bases, with 10 bases between. The CDR3 DNA reads as TGTGCCAGCCCAGGACCCACCTACGAGCAGTACGTC. This sequence encodes CASPGPTYEQYV.

J is TRBJ2-1 and V is TRBV10-1, with no clear D. V lost 0 bases to trimming and J lost 1 base, with 7 bases between them. From germline, CDR1 is WNHNN and CDR2 SYGVQD (reference sequence). The CDR3 sequence is 15 residues long. CDR3 nucleotides: TGCGCCAGCAGTGAGTCGCCCAGTTCCTACAATGAGCAGTTCTTC. Translation gives CASSESPSSYNEQFF.

This clonotype was seen only a few times. The genes are TRBV5-1 and TRBJ2-2; no clear D gene. From germline, CDR1 is SGHRS and CDR2 YFSETQ. The CDR3 runs 14 residues. The V gene lost 0 bases and the J gene lost 8 bases, with 11 bases spanning the gap. As DNA, the CDR3 is TGCGCCAGCAGCTTGGCCCTCCGCCCTGGGGAGCTGTTTTTT. It encodes CASSLALRPGELFF.

This clonotype was detected only a few times. V is TRBV19 and J is TRBJ2-1; weak D call: TRBD2 (6 bases). Germline V lookup: CDR1 LNHDA, CDR2 SQIVND (reference sequence). Between the trimmed V and J ends, which lost 1 base and 12 bases, there was a span of 13 bases. This CDR3 spans 13 amino acids. The CDR3, as DNA: TGTGCCAGTAGTATAGTAGGGACTGATGGGCAGTTCTTC. Translated, it gives CASSIVGTDGQFF. The full variable domain, rest sourced from reference TRBV19 and TRBJ2-1, is DGGITQSPKYLFRKEGQNVTLSCEQNLNHDAMYWYRQDPGQGLRLIYYSQIVNDFQKGDIAEGYSVSREKKESFPLTVTSAQKNPTAFYLCASSIVGTDGQFFGPGTRLTVL.